The following is a TCR beta chain sequence with its context. Its antigen is as yet unknown. The source of the sample is a study of T-cell memory formation after mild COVID-19. TCRdb redid the calling of the 5' RACE reads with MiXCR, one entry per CDR3 protein. The sample has some 210,000 distinct CDR3 sequences, more than 9% seen once. General study points: The authors left the SARS-CoV-2 specificity of second-wave clones peaking on day 37 unconfirmed.

This CDR3 has 14 amino acids. V was shortened by 3 bases and J by 11 bases, with 17 bases between the two germline ends. The V gene's germline CDR1 is MNHNS and CDR2 SASEGT. The gene calls are TRBV6-1 and TRBJ1-5, with D maybe TRBD1 (6 bases). The material sequenced was PBMCs or a T cell subset sorted from them (not recorded which). The clonotype originates from a young man who had mild COVID-19 (a few samples of this study predate the infection). Cell type and time point are not known. The CDR3 DNA reads as TGTGCCAGCAGTGAGCGGGACACCCGTTCGGCCCAGCATTTT. This translates into CASSERDTRSAQHF.